This T cell receptor (beta chain) stems from a study of low-dose radiotherapy and immunotherapy resistance in tumors. Study as a whole: Radiation delivery to Cohort 1 consisted of 0.5 Gy per fraction every 2 weeks, summing to 6.5 Gy. The drug cyclophosphamide was given into a vein at 200 mg/m2 every two weeks, one day before radiation and immunotherapy.

Inclusion covered patients whose advanced solid tumors lacked tumor-infiltrating lymphocytes. Germline V gene lookup returns CDR1 MNHNS and CDR2 SASEGT. The CDR3 runs to 14 residues. Trimming took 7 bases from V and 7 from J; bases not matched to a gene: 11. cDNA synthesis used a TRAV/TRBV-specific primer set for both chains. TCR amplification involved 20 PCR cycles with a constant-region primer and V-primer adapter. Using its own MiXCR run on the reads, TCRdb lists one record per CDR3 protein. The sample carries about 6,200 distinct CDR3 sequences, roughly four fifths recorded once. The chain combines TRBV6-1 with TRBJ1-1; 8 bases agree with TRBD1. This clonotype was obtained from a human donor with advanced metastatic prostate, ovarian, gallbladder or colorectal cancer (not recorded which). This table probably holds off-target reads from a library built for another chain. The CDR3 sequence is CASTQGQGPGEAFF. The CDR3 DNA is TGTGCCAGCACCCAAGGACAGGGCCCTGGTGAAGCTTTCTTT.